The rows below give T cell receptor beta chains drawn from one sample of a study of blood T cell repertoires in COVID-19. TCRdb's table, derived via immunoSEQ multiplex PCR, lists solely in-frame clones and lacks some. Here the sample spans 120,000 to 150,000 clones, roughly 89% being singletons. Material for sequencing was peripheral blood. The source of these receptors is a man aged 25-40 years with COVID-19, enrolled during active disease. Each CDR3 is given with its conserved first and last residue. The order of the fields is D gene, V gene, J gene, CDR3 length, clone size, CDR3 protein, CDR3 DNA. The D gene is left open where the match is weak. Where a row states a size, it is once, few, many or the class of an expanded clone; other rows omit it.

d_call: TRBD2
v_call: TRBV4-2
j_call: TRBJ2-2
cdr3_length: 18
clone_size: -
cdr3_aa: CASSQDGYLAGRTGELFF
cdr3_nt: TGTGCCAGCAGCCAAGATGGATATCTAGCGGGTCGCACCGGGGAGCTGTTTTTT

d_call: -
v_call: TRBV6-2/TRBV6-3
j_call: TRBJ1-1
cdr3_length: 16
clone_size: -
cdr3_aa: CASSYSDLRGNTEAFF
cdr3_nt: TGTGCCAGCAGTTACTCGGACCTCAGGGGGAACACTGAAGCTTTCTTT

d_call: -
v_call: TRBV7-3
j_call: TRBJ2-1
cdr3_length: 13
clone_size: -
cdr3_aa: CASSRDKDNEQFF
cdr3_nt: TGTGCCAGCAGCCGGGACAAGGACAATGAGCAGTTCTTC

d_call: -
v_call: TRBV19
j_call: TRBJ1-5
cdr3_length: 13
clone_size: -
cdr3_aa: CASNLIASQPQHF
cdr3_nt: TGTGCCAGTAACCTTATAGCGAGTCAGCCCCAGCATTTT

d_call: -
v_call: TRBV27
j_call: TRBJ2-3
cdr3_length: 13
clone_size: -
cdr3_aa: CASNPTSEDTQYF
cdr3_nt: TGTGCCAGCAACCCCACCAGTGAAGATACGCAGTATTTT

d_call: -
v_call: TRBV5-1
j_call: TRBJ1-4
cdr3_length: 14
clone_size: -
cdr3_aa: CASSLDSANEKLFF
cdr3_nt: TGCGCCAGCAGCTTGGACAGTGCTAATGAAAAACTGTTTTTT

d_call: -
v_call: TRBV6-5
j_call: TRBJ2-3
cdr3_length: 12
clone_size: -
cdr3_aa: CASSHSTDTQYF
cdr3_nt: TGTGCCAGCAGTCATAGCACAGATACGCAGTATTTT

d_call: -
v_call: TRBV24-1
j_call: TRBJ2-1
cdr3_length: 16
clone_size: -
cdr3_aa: CATSDLIFGGDNEQFF
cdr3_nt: TGTGCCACCAGTGATCTCATTTTCGGTGGTGACAATGAGCAGTTCTTC

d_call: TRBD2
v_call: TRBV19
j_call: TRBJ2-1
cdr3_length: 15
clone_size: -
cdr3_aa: CASRAGTSADNEQFF
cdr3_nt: TGTGCCAGTAGGGCCGGGACTAGCGCTGACAATGAGCAGTTCTTC

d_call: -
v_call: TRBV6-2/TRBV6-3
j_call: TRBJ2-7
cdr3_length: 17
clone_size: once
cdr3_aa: CASSYSNAETKTYEQYF
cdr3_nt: TGTGCCAGCAGTTACTCAAACGCAGAGACAAAGACCTACGAGCAGTACTTC

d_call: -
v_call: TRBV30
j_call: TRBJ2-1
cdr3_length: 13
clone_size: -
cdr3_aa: CAWSATRRREQFF
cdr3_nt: TGTGCCTGGAGTGCGACGCGACGCAGGGAGCAGTTCTTC

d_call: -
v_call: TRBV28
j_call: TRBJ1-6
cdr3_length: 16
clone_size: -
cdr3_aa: CASSFLGGSNNSPLHF
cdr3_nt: TGTGCCAGCAGTTTTTTGGGTGGGAGTAATAATTCACCCCTCCACTTT

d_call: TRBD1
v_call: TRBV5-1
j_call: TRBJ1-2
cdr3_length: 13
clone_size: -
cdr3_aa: CASSQGQGDGYTF
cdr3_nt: TGCGCCAGCAGCCAGGGACAGGGGGATGGCTACACCTTC

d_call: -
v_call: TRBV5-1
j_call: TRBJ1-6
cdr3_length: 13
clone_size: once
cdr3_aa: CASSPLGISPLHF
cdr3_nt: TGCGCCAGCAGTCCACTCGGGATTTCACCCCTCCACTTT

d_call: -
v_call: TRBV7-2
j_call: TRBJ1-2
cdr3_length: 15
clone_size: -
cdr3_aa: CASSLAWGRNYGYTF
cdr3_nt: TGTGCCAGCAGCTTAGCGTGGGGGCGTAACTATGGCTACACCTTC

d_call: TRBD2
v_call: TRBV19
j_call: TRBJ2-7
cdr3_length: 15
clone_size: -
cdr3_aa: CASSLGTSGPYEQYF
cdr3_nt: TGTGCCAGTAGTTTAGGGACTAGCGGGCCCTACGAGCAGTACTTC

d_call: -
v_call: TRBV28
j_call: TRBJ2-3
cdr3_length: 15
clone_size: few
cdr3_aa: CASSWRLGNTDTQYF
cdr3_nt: TGTGCCAGCAGTTGGCGACTAGGAAACACAGATACGCAGTATTTT

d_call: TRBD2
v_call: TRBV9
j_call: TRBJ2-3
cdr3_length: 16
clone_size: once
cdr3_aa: CASSRTSGLLTDTQYF
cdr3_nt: TGTGCCAGCAGCCGGACTAGCGGGCTACTCACAGATACGCAGTATTTT

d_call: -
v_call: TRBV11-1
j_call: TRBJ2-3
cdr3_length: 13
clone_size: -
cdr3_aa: CASSGASTDTQYF
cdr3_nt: TGTGCCAGCAGCGGAGCTAGCACAGATACGCAGTATTTT

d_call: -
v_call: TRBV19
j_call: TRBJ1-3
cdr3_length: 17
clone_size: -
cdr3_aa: CASSKEDRKYSGNTIYF
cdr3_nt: TGTGCCAGTAGTAAGGAAGACAGAAAGTACTCTGGAAACACCATATATTTT

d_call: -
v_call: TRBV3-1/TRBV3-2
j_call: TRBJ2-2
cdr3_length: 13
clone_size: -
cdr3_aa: CASSQAGGRELFF
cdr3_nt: TGTGCCAGCAGCCAAGCGGGGGGCCGGGAGCTGTTTTTT

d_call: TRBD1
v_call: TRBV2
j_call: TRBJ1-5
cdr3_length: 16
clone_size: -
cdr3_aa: CASSLDRDPSNQPQHF
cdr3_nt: TGTGCCAGCAGTCTTGACAGGGATCCAAGCAATCAGCCCCAGCATTTT

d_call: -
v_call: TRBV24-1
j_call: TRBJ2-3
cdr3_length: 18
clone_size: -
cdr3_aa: CATSDLSAGLASTDTQYF
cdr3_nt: TGTGCCACCAGTGATTTAAGCGCGGGACTTGCTAGCACAGATACGCAGTATTTT

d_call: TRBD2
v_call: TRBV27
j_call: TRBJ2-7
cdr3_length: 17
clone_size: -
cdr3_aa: CASSLDFSGRWPYEQYF
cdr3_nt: TGTGCCAGCAGTTTAGACTTTAGCGGGAGGTGGCCCTACGAGCAGTACTTC

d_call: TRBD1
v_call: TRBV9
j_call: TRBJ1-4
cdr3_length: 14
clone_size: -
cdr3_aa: CASSKGQGGEKLFF
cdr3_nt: TGTGCCAGCAGCAAGGGACAGGGGGGTGAAAAACTGTTTTTT

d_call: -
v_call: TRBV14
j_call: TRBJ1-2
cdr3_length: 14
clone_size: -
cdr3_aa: CASSQDHGAGRPTF
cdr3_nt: TGTGCCAGCAGCCAAGATCACGGCGCAGGCCGACCCACCTTC

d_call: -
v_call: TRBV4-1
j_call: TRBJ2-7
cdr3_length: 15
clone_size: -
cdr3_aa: CASSRVQGRIGEQYF
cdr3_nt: TGCGCCAGCAGTCGGGTACAGGGTAGGATTGGCGAGCAGTACTTC

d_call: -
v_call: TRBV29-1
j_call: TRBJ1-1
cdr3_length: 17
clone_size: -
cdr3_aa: CSVQGSREGRGNTEAFF
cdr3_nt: TGCAGCGTCCAAGGATCCAGGGAGGGTAGAGGGAACACTGAAGCTTTCTTT

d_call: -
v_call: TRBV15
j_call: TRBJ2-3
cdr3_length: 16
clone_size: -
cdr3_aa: CATSRDSLRNTDTQYF
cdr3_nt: TGTGCCACCAGCAGAGATTCTTTGCGGAACACAGATACGCAGTATTTT

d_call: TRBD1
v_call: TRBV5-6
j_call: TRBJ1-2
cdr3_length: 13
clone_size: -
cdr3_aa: CASIQGARYGYTF
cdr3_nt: TGTGCCAGCATCCAGGGGGCGCGCTATGGCTACACCTTC

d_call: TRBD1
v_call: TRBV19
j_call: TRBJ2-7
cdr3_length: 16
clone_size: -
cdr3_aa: CASSTSFRDRPYEQYF
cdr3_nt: TGTGCCAGTAGTACCTCATTCCGGGACAGGCCCTACGAGCAGTACTTC

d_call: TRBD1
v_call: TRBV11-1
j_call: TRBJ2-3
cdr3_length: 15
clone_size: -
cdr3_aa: CASSLGQGHTDTQYF
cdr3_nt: TGTGCCAGCAGCCTGGGACAGGGGCACACAGATACGCAGTATTTT

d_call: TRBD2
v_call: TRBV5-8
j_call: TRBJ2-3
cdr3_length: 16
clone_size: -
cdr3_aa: CASSLGLAGDVDTQYF
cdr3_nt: TGTGCCAGCAGCTTGGGGTTAGCGGGAGATGTAGATACGCAGTATTTT

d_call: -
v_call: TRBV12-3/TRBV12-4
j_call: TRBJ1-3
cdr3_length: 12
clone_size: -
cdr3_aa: CASTPATDTIYF
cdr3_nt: TGTGCCAGCACTCCCGCCACGGACACCATATATTTT

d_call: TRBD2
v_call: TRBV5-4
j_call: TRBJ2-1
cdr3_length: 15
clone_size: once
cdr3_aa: CASRDGLAGMSEQFF
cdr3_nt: TGTGCCAGCAGGGACGGACTAGCGGGAATGAGTGAGCAGTTCTTC

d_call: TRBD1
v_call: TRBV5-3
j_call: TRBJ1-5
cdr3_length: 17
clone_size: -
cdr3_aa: CARRYVQGAVLNQPQHF
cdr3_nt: TGTGCCAGACGTTACGTACAGGGGGCTGTGTTAAATCAGCCCCAGCATTTT

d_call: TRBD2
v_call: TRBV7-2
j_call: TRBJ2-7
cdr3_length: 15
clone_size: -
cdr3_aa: CASSPAGTRGYEQYF
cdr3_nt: TGTGCCAGCAGCCCGGCCGGGACTAGGGGCTACGAGCAGTACTTC

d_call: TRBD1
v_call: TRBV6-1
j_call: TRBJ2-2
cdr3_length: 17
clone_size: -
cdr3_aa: CASSDPRTGDESGELFF
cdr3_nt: TGTGCCAGCAGTGACCCTAGGACAGGGGACGAATCCGGGGAGCTGTTTTTT

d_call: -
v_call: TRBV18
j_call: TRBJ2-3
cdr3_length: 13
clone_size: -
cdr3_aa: CASSTTVADTQYF
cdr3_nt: TGTGCCAGCTCGACTACGGTTGCAGATACGCAGTATTTT

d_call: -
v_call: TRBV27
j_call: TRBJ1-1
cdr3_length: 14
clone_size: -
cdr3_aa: CASSWQMMNTEAFF
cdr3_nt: TGTGCCAGCAGTTGGCAGATGATGAACACTGAAGCTTTCTTT

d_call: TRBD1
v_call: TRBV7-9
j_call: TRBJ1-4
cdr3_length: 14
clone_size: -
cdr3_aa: CASSRGQGGEKLFF
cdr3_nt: TGTGCCAGCAGCAGAGGACAGGGGGGTGAAAAACTGTTTTTT

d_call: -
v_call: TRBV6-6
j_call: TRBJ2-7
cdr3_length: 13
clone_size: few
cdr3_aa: CASSYLSSYEQYF
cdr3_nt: TGTGCCAGCAGTTACTTGAGCTCCTACGAGCAGTACTTC

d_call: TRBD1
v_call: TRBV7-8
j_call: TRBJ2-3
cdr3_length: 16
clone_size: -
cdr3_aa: CASSLVQGARTDTQYF
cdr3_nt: TGTGCCAGCAGCTTGGTACAGGGGGCCCGCACAGATACGCAGTATTTT

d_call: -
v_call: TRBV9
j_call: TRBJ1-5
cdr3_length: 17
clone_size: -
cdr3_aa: CASITLPGRSGHQPQHF
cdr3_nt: TGTGCCAGCATCACCTTACCGGGACGTAGCGGCCATCAGCCCCAGCATTTT

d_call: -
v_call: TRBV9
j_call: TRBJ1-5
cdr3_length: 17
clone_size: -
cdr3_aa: CASSVGFGVGYNQPQHF
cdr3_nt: TGTGCCAGCAGCGTAGGTTTTGGTGTGGGCTACAATCAGCCCCAGCATTTT

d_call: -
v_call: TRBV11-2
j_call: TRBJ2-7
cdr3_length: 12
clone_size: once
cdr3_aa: CASSLRDYEQYF
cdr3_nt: TGTGCCAGCAGCTTACGGGATTACGAGCAGTACTTC

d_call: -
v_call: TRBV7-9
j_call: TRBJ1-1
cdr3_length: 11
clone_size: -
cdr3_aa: CASVTGTEAFF
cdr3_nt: TGTGCCAGCGTCACGGGCACTGAAGCTTTCTTT

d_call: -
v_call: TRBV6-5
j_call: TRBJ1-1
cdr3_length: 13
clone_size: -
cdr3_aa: CASSSGHNTEAFF
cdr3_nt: TGTGCCAGCAGTTCAGGGCACAACACTGAAGCTTTCTTT

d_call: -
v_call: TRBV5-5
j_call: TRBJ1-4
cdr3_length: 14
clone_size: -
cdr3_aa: CASSLDSLNEKLFF
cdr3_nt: TGTGCCAGCAGCTTGGACAGCCTTAATGAAAAACTGTTTTTT

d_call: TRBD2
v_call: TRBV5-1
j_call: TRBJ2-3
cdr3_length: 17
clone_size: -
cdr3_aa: CASSLGTSGRSTDTQYF
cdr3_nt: TGCGCCAGCAGCTTGGGTACTAGCGGGAGAAGTACAGATACGCAGTATTTT

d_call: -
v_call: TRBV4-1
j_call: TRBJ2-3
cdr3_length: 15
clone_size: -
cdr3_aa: CASSPLGASTDTQYF
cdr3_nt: TGCGCCAGCAGCCCGCTCGGAGCCTCCACAGATACGCAGTATTTT

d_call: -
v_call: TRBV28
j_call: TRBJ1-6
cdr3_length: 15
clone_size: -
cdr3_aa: CASRGSVGYNSPLHF
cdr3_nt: TGTGCCAGCAGAGGGAGTGTGGGCTATAATTCACCCCTCCACTTT

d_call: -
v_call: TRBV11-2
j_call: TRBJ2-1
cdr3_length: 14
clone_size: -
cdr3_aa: CASEGVGAYNEQFF
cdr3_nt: TGTGCCAGCGAAGGGGTAGGGGCCTACAATGAGCAGTTCTTC

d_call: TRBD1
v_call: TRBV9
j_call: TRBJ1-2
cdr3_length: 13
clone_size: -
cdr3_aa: CASSAGDRGGFTF
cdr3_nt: TGTGCCAGCAGCGCGGGGGACAGGGGTGGTTTCACCTTC

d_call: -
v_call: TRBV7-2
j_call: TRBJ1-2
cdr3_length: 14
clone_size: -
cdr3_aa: CASSLVARQGSYTF
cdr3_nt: TGTGCCAGCAGCTTAGTGGCGAGGCAGGGTAGCTACACCTTC

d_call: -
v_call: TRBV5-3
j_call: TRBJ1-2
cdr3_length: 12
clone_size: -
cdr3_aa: CARSLARPGYTF
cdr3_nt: TGTGCCAGAAGCTTGGCCAGGCCTGGCTACACCTTC

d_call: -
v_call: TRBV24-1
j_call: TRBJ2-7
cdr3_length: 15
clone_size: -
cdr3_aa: CATSDPGHPSGEQYF
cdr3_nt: TGTGCCACCAGTGACCCGGGACACCCATCGGGGGAGCAGTACTTC

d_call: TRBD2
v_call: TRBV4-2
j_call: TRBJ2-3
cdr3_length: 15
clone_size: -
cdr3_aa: CASSQQGLATDTQYF
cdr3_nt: TGTGCCAGCAGTCAACAGGGACTAGCGACAGATACGCAGTATTTT

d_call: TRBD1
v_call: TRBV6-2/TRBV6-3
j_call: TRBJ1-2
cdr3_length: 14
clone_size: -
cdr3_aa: CASSYGTTGLDYTF
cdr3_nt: TGTGCCAGCAGTTACGGAACGACAGGGTTGGACTACACCTTC